The clone carrying this T cell receptor (beta chain) has only a few counts. The target antigen is unknown. This sample was taken from a study of cytomegalovirus exposure and HLA in healthy donors. Study-wide findings and caveats: V- and J-gene trimming of TCR beta was linked (in a later analysis) to a missense DCLRE1C variant.

Germline CDR1 is SGDLS and CDR2 is YYNGEE. This CDR3 region has 13 residues. J gave up 9 bases and V 1 base, and 3 bases lay outside the gene matches. A multiplex PCR was run with 60 Vbeta primers and 13 Jbeta primers. Clones were read by immunoSEQ multiplex PCR, and TCRdb kept only the in-frame ones, dropping some. The sample records 90,000 to 140,000 clones, roughly 15% being singletons. This chain links TRBV9 with TRBJ2-1, with 8 bases fitting TRBD1. This receptor was taken from a female donor in good health and CMV-seronegative. The specimen sequenced was PBMCs. In DNA, the CDR3 is TGTGCCAGCAGCGTAAACAGGGGGACTGAGCAGTTCTTC. This codes for CASSVNRGTEQFF.